This TCR beta chain was recorded in a study of cytomegalovirus exposure and HLA in healthy donors. Study-level information: HLA-typed donors contributed about 85 million unique TCRs, which were held in an early data release.

The PCR ran on 60 Vbeta and 13 Jbeta primers. Here immunoSEQ multiplex PCR was the method, and the copy in TCRdb shows in-frame clones only, minus some. The table includes some 130,000 clones, 60% to 80% detected once. Germline lookup yields CDR1 SGHNT and CDR2 YYREEE (reference sequence). The CDR3 consists of 13 residues. The V and J ends lost 4 bases and 3 bases, in that order; junction bases with no gene match: 3. Material for sequencing was PBMCs. The TCR was taken from a man younger than 40 in good health and CMV-seronegative. The chain has TRBV5-4 and TRBJ2-5, with TRBD2 matching 7 bases. The CDR3 DNA reads as TGTGCCAGCAGCATGGGGACTAAAGAGACCCAGTACTTC. Translating gives CASSMGTKETQYF.